This T cell receptor (beta chain) is from a study of identical twins. A universal primer site came from template switching; cDNA carried unique molecular identifiers. Via MiXCR, TCRdb re-called the 5' RACE reads, giving one row per CDR3 protein. The sample holds approximately 260,000 distinct CDR3 sequences, around 15% seen once. Whole-study results and caveats: Models, which agreed with sharing between unrelated individuals, nonetheless underestimated the out-of-frame TCR alpha sharing seen in monozygotic twins. With beta out-of-frame sequences, excess sharing by twins was weaker.

Comments on this clonotype: Its cognate antigen is unknown.

Germline assignment: CDR1 MNHEY and CDR2 SVGAGI. This CDR3 has 17 residues. The V segment lost 0 bases and the J segment 2 bases; nucleotides outside the gene matches: 5. Sequenced input: memory (CD45RO+) T cells sorted from blood. The origin of this receptor is a woman younger than 35 in good health. The rearrangement links TRBV6-5 to TRBJ2-3; 10 nucleotides match TRBD2. The CDR3: CASSYSTSGGDTDTQYF. The DNA for the CDR3 is TGTGCCAGCAGTTACTCTACCAGCGGGGGGGACACAGATACGCAGTATTTT.